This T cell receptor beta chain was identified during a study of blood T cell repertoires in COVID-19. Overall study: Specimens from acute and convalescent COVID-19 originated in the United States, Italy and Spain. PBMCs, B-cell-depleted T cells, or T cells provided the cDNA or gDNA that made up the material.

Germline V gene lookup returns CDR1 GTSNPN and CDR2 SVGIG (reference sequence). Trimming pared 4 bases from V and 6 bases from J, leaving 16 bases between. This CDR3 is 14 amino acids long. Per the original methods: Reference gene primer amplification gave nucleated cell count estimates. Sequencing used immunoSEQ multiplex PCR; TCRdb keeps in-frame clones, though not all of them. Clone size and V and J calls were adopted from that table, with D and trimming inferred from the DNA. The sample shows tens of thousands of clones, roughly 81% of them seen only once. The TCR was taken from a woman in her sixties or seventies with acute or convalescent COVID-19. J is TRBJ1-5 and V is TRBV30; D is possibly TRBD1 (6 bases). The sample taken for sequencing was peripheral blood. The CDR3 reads CAWNNDRIGQPQHF. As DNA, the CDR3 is TGTGCCTGGAACAATGACAGGATAGGTCAGCCCCAGCATTTT.